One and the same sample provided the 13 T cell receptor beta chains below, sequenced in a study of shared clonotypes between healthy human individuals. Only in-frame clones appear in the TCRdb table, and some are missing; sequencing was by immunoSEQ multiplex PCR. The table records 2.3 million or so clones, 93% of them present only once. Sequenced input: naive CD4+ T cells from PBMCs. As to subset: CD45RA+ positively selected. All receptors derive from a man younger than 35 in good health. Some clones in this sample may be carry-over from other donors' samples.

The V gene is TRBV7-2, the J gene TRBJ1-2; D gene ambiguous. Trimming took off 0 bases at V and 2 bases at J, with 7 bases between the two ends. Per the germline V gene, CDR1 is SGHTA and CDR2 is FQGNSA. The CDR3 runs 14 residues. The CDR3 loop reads CASSLAEVNYGYTF. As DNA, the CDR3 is TGTGCCAGCAGCTTAGCGGAGGTGAACTATGGCTACACCTTC.

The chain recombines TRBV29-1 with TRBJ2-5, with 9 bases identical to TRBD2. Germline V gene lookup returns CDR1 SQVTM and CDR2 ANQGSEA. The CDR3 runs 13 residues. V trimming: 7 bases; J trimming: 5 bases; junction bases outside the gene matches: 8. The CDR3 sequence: CSGGLANLETQYF. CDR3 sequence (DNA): TGCAGCGGGGGACTAGCCAATTTGGAGACCCAGTACTTC.

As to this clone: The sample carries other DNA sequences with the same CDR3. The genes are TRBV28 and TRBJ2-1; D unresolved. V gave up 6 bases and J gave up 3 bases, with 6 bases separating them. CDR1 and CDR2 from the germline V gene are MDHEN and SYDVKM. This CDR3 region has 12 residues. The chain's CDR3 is CASSPSYNEQFF. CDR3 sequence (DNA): TGTGCCAGCAGCCCGAGCTACAATGAGCAGTTCTTC.

CDR3 nucleotide sequence: TGTGCCAGCCGCAACAGGGGACAAGAGACCCAGTACTTC. Translating it yields CASRNRGQETQYF. The V call is TRBV25-1, the J call TRBJ2-5; 7 bases match TRBD1. This CDR3 region has 13 residues. CDR1 and CDR2 (germline): MGHDK, SYGVNS. V lost 8 bases and J lost 2; bases outside the gene matches: 5.

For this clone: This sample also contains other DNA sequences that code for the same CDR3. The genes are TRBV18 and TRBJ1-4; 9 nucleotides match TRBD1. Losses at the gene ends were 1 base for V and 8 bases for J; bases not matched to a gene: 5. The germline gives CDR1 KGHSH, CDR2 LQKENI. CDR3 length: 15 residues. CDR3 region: CASSPRTGEGEKLFF. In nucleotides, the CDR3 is TGTGCCAGCTCACCACGGACAGGGGAAGGGGAAAAACTGTTTTTT.

The CDR3 nucleotides are TGTGCCAGCAGGCCCACCCGGAACACTGAAGCTTTCTTT. It yields the protein CASRPTRNTEAFF. J is TRBJ1-1 and V is TRBV25-1; D remains ambiguous. This CDR3 is 13 amino acids long. Deletions cut 6 bases from V and 1 base from J, with 9 bases between. Germline CDR1 and CDR2: MGHDK and SYGVNS.

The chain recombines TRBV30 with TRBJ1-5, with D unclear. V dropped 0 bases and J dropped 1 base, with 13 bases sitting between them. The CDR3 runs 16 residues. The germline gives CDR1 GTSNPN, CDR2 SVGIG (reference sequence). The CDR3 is CAWSVGGSRSNQPQHF. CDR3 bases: TGTGCCTGGAGTGTAGGAGGGTCGAGAAGCAATCAGCCCCAGCATTTT.

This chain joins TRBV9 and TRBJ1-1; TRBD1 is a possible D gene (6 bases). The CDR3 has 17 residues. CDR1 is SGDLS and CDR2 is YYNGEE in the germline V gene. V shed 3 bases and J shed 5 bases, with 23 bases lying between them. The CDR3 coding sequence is TGTGCCAGCAGCGCCCGGGACATCGGTTTAGGGGAGACTGAAGCTTTCTTT. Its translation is CASSARDIGLGETEAFF.

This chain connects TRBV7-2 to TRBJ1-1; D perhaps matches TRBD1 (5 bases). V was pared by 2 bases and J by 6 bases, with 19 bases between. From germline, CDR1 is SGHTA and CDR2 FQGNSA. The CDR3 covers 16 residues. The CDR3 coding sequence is TGTGCCAGCAGCTTATTCAGTCAGGGTTATATAGCTGAAGCTTTCTTT. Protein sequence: CASSLFSQGYIAEAFF. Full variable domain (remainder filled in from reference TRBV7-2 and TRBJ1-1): GAGVSQSPSNKVTEKGKDVELRCDPISGHTALYWYRQSLGQGLEFLIYFQGNSAPDKSGLPSDRFSAERTGGSVSTLTIQRTQQEDSAVYLCASSLFSQGYIAEAFFGQGTRLTVV.

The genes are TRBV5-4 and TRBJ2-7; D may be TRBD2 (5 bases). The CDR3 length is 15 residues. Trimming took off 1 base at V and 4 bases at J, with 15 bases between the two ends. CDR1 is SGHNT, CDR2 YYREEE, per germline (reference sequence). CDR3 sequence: CASSLKSEGMYEQYF. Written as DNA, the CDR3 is TGTGCCAGCAGCTTGAAGTCCGAGGGTATGTACGAGCAGTACTTC. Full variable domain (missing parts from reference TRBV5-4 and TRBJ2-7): ETGVTQSPTHLIKTRGQQVTLRCSSQSGHNTVSWYQQALGQGPQFIFQYYREEENGRGNFPPRFSGLQFPNYSSELNVNALELDDSALYLCASSLKSEGMYEQYFGPGTRLTVT.

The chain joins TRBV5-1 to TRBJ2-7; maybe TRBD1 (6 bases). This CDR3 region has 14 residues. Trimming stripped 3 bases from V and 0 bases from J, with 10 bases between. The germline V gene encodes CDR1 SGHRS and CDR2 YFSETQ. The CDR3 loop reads CASSSGQFSYEQYF. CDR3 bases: TGCGCCAGCAGCTCCGGACAGTTCTCCTACGAGCAGTACTTC.

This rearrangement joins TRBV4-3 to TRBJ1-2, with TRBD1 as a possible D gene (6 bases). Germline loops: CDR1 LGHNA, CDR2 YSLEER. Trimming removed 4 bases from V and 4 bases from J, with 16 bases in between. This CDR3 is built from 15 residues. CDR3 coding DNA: TGCGCCAGCAGCCGAATAGGACAGAACTTCTATGGCTACACCTTC. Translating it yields CASSRIGQNFYGYTF.

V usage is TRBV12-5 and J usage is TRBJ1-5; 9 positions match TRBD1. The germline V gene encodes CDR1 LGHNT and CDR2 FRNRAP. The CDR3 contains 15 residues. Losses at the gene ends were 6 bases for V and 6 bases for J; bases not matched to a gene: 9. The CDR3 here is CASGDTGTGPQPQHF. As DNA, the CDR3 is TGTGCTAGTGGGGATACCGGGACAGGGCCTCAGCCCCAGCATTTT.